This T cell receptor beta chain appears in the sequencing data of a study of T cell responses to AZD1222 COVID-19 vaccine. Findings and caveats of the study: Clonal diversity may have been underestimated in mostly white British donors. Without day 14 samples, only post-peak T cell repertoires were studied. When two AZD1222 doses had been given, Spike-specific TCR breadth and depth rose.

Some clones are missing from TCRdb's copy, which holds only in-frame ones; the method was immunoSEQ multiplex PCR. The table shows 200,000 or so clones, with over 80% occurring only once. Only a few counts were recorded for this clone. The target antigen is unknown. Trimming pared 3 bases from V and 0 bases from J, leaving 14 bases between. This CDR3 contains 16 residues. In germline, CDR1 is KGHSH, CDR2 LQKENI. V and J are TRBV18 and TRBJ1-1; possibly TRBD1 for D (6 bases). Sequenced here: peripheral blood, sampled on day 0 of MenACWY control vaccination. The sequence was collected from an adult in good health. The CDR3 DNA reads as TGTGCCAGCTCACCGAACCGGGACATATTGAACACTGAAGCTTTCTTT. Protein product: CASSPNRDILNTEAFF. The full variable domain, rest sourced from reference TRBV18 and TRBJ1-1, is NAGVMQNPRHLVRRRGQEARLRCSPMKGHSHVYWYRQLPEEGLKFMVYLQKENIIDESGMPKERFSAEFPKEGPSILRIQQVVRGDSAAYFCASSPNRDILNTEAFFGQGTRLTVV.